The 8 T cell receptor beta chains below all came from one sample that was sequenced in a study of OX40 agonist ivuxolimab in advanced cancers. The assay was immunoSEQ multiplex PCR, and TCRdb's table has in-frame clones only and misses some. The sample has 65,000 to 100,000 clones, 80% to 90% seen once. The sample was CD4+ or CD8+ T cells sorted from blood, taken in a trial of the OX40 agonist ivuxolimab. These receptor sequences come from an adult with an advanced solid tumor such as melanoma, head and neck, liver or kidney cancer.

The gene calls are TRBV5-4 and TRBJ2-7, with TRBD2 matching 13 bases. The CDR3 totals 16 residues. J lost 3 bases, V lost 4 bases, and 7 bases had no gene match. Germline V gene data show CDR1 as SGHNT and CDR2 as YYREEE (reference sequence). In DNA form, the CDR3 reads TGTGCCAGCAGCAGACGAGGACTAGCGGGAGTCTACGAGCAGTACTTC. Its protein is CASSRRGLAGVYEQYF. The full variable domain, in which reference TRBV5-4 and TRBJ2-7 provide the parts outside the CDR3, is ETGVTQSPTHLIKTRGQQVTLRCSSQSGHNTVSWYQQALGQGPQFIFQYYREEENGRGNFPPRFSGLQFPNYSSELNVNALELDDSALYLCASSRRGLAGVYEQYFGPGTRLTVT.

J is TRBJ2-4 and V is TRBV5-1; weak D call: TRBD1 (6 bases). Germline CDR1 reads SGHRS; CDR2 reads YFSETQ. The ends were cut back, 4 bases at V and 2 bases at J, with 10 bases in the middle. This CDR3 region has 14 residues. This chain's CDR3 is CASSPQGTKNIQYF. CDR3 DNA: TGCGCCAGCAGCCCTCAGGGGACCAAAAACATTCAGTACTTC.

This chain uses TRBV7-2 with TRBJ2-3, with a weak D call TRBD2 (6 bases). CDR1 is SGHTA, CDR2 FQGNSA, per germline. Trimming took off 1 base at V and 4 bases at J, with 18 bases between the two ends. This CDR3 spans 17 amino acids. The CDR3 spells CASSLVGGAGFADTQYF. In nucleotides, the CDR3 is TGTGCCAGCAGCTTAGTGGGAGGAGCGGGTTTCGCAGATACGCAGTATTTT.

The gene calls are TRBV5-4 and TRBJ2-2; D is unclear. Trimming left V 5 bases short and J 3 bases short, with 8 bases between. The CDR3 covers 13 residues. Per the germline V gene, CDR1 is SGHNT and CDR2 is YYREEE (reference sequence). The CDR3 loop is CASRSEYTGELFF. Here the CDR3 DNA reads TGTGCCAGCAGATCGGAGTACACCGGGGAGCTGTTTTTT. Looking up the rest from reference TRBV5-4 and TRBJ2-2 gives the full variable domain: ETGVTQSPTHLIKTRGQQVTLRCSSQSGHNTVSWYQQALGQGPQFIFQYYREEENGRGNFPPRFSGLQFPNYSSELNVNALELDDSALYLCASRSEYTGELFFGEGSRLTVL.

The CDR3 reads CASSAYRGGANVLTF. The CDR3 DNA is TGTGCCAGCAGCGCATACAGGGGTGGGGCCAACGTCCTGACTTTC. This chain uses TRBV11-2 with TRBJ2-6; 7 nucleotides align to TRBD1. After removal of 5 bases from V and 3 bases from J, the junction contained 4 bases not matched to a gene. The CDR3 totals 15 residues. From germline, CDR1 is SGHAT and CDR2 FQNNGV.

The CDR3 sequence: CASSFTVRGGGGNQPQHF. CDR3 coding DNA: TGTGCCAGCAGTTTCACCGTCCGGGGCGGTGGTGGCAATCAGCCCCAGCATTTT. The rearrangement joins TRBV28 to TRBJ1-5; tentative D call: TRBD1 (5 bases). Germline loops: CDR1 MDHEN, CDR2 SYDVKM. V lost 3 bases and J lost 2, with 20 bases in between. The CDR3 has 18 residues.

The chain joins TRBV9 to TRBJ2-1; 9 bases line up with TRBD1. CDR1 SGDLS and CDR2 YYNGEE come from the germline V gene. Losses at the gene ends were 2 bases for V and 9 bases for J; bases not matched to a gene: 9. The CDR3 has 15 amino acids. In DNA, the CDR3 is TGTGCCAGCAGCGTCTCCGGGACAGGGATTGGTGAGCAGTTCTTC. Amino acid sequence: CASSVSGTGIGEQFF.

The V call is TRBV25-1, the J call TRBJ2-3; 11 bases line up with TRBD1. CDR1 and CDR2 from the germline V gene are MGHDK and SYGVNS. Trimming took 2 bases from V and 6 from J; bases not matched to a gene: 7. The CDR3 runs 16 residues. Written as DNA, the CDR3 is TGTGCCAGCAGTGAAACAAGGACAGGGGGCCGGGATACGCAGTATTTT. This encodes CASSETRTGGRDTQYF.